The present T cell receptor beta chain was sequenced within a study of blood T cell repertoires in COVID-19 (dated by TCRdb to about 2020). Context from the whole study: The collaborator samples originated in the United States, Italy and Spain and spanned the acute and convalescent phases of COVID-19. The prospective study material was composed of cDNA or gDNA derived from T cells, B-cell-depleted T cells, or PBMCs. The dataset comprised deeply sampled blood TCRbeta repertoires from subjects exposed to, actively infected with, or recovered from COVID-19. The repertoires were made available in a free public database intended to serve as a resource for research on the immune response to SARS-CoV-2. Samples came from the ongoing ImmuneRACE study (first 160 participants) plus 1,254 subjects from 6 global collaborators. Nearly every sample came with metadata listing a de-identified subject ID, COVID-19 status, age in years and sex. Where available, HLA class I and class II types were taken from metadata supplied by the sample provider and were not determined by assay-based typing.

Worth noting for this clone: Its antigen target is currently unknown. The sample holds no much larger clone one base away, and base qualities are not on file.

The immunoSEQ Assay, a bias-controlled multiplex PCR, was used to amplify TCRbeta CDR3 regions from genomic DNA. Per the authors' processing: Within the assay, amplification of reference gene primers was used to estimate how many nucleated cells each sample contained. To quantify the absolute abundance of each unique TCRbeta CDR3 rearrangement, sequence reads were collapsed and filtered. For each sample, productive Simpson clonality was calculated by taking the square root of Simpson's diversity index across productive rearrangements. TCRdb took over this immuneACCESS table, retaining in-frame rearrangements with V and J assigned. Such tables are incomplete; in checked studies, under half of the missing clones stem from an unresolved V gene, and the remainder is unexplained. V, J and clone size are taken as reported in that table, and D and trimming were inferred from the DNA itself. In this sample the table shows 150,000 to 200,000 clones, roughly 85% of which occur a single time. Roughly 9% of the sample belongs to the ten largest clones.

What the research found in general, with its limitations: How much clinical and demographic metadata was included differed by source and by participant, and the metadata was provided uncurated.

Participants in the prospective study were enrolled through a virtual design, were aged 18 to 89 years, and lived in roughly 26 United States geographic areas. In the prospective study, cohorts were assigned on the basis of participant-reported clinical history obtained from a screening survey and a study questionnaire. ImmuneRACE Cohort 3 recovered participants were defined by two consecutive negative NP/OP PCR tests, healthcare professional clearance, or symptom resolution. Mobile phlebotomists in the prospective study collected whole blood, serum and a nasopharyngeal or oropharyngeal swab from every participant. Over an approximately 2-month period, participants in the prospective study had the option of providing additional blood draws and questionnaires. Before DNA extraction, blood samples from the prospective study were shipped at room temperature or frozen. The CDR3 covers 16 residues, taking in both the cysteine and the phenylalanine. The kept DNA is CDR3 alone, 48 bases in frame from the first base. CDR1 SEHNR and CDR2 FQNEAQ are derived from the germline V gene (reference sequence). Germline trimming: 2 bases from V, 5 bases from J; junction bases outside gene matches: 10.

This sequence uses TRBV7-9 and TRBJ2-3; TRBD1 matches 7 bases in the middle. The clonotype originates from a young woman who had recovered from COVID-19. Sequenced sample: PBMCs or T cells enriched from blood (not recorded which). Read as DNA, the sequence is TGTGCCAGCAGCTTAAATGTGGGGCAGGGGGTAGATACGCAGTATTTT. This is translated as CASSLNVGQGVDTQYF.